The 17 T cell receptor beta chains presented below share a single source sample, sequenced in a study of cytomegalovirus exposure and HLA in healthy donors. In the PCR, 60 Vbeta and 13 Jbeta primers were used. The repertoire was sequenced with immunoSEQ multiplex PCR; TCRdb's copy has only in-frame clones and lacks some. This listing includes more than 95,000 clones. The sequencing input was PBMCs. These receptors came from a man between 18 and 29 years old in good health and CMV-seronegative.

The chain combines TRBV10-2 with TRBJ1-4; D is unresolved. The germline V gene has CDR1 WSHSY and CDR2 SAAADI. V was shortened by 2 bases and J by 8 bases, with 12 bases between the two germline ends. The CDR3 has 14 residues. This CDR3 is CASSEVAAREKLFF. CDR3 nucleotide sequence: TGCGCCAGCAGTGAGGTCGCCGCCAGAGAAAAACTGTTTTTT.

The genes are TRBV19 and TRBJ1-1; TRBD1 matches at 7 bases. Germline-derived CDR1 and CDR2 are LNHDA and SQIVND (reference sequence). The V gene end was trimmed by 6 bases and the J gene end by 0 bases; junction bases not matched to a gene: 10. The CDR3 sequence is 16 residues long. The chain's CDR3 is CASSDRRGRMNTEAFF. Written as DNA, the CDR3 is TGTGCCAGTAGCGACCGAAGGGGGCGCATGAACACTGAAGCTTTCTTT.

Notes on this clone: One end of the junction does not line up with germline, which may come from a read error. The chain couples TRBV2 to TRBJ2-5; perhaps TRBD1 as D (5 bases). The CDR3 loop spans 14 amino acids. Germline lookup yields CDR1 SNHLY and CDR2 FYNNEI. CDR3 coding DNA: TGTGCCAGCAGCGAAGGGTTCATCCTAGGGGCCCAGTACTTC. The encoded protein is CASSEGFILGAQYF.

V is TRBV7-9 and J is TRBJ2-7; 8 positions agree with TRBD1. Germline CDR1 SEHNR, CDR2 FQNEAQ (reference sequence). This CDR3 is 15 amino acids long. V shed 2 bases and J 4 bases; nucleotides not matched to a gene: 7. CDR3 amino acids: CASSLLTGGRYEQYF. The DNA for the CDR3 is TGTGCCAGCAGCTTACTAACAGGGGGTCGGTACGAGCAGTACTTC.

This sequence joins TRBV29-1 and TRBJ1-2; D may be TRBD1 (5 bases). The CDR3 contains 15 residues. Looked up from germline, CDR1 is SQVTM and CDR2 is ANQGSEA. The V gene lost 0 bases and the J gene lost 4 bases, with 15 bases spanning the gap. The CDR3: CSVEEGRAGPYGYTF. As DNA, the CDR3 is TGCAGCGTTGAAGAAGGGCGGGCGGGACCCTATGGCTACACCTTC.

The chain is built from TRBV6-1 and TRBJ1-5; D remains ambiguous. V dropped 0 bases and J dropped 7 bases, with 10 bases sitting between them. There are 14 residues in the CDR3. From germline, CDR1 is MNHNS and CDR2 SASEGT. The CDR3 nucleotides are TGTGCCAGCAGTGAAGCGAGTGGTGCCCAGCCCCAGCATTTT. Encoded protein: CASSEASGAQPQHF.

Here the CDR3 reads CASSQGYGELFF. CDR3 coding DNA: TGTGCCAGCAGTCAGGGTTACGGGGAGCTGTTTTTT. The chain is built from TRBV2 and TRBJ2-2; tentative D call: TRBD1 (5 bases). Germline V gene sequence: CDR1 SNHLY, CDR2 FYNNEI. The CDR3 covers 12 residues. V shed 5 bases and J shed 7 bases, with 8 bases lying between them.

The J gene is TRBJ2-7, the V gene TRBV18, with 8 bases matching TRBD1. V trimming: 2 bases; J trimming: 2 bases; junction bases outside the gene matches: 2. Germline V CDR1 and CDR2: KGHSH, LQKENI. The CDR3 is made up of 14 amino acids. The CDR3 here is CASSPLQGAYEQYF. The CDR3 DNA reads TGTGCCAGCTCACCATTACAGGGGGCCTACGAGCAGTACTTC.

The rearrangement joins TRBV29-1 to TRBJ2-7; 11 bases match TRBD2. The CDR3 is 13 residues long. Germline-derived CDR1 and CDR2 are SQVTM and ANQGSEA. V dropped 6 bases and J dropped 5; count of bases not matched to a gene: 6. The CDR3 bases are TGCAGCGTCCATCGGGGACTAGCGGACGAGCAGTACTTC. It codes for CSVHRGLADEQYF.

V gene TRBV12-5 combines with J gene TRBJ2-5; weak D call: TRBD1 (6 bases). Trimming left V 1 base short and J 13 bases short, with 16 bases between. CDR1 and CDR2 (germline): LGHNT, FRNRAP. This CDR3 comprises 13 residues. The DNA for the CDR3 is TGTGCTAGTGGTTTGGACCCGGGACACCCTATGTACTTC. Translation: CASGLDPGHPMYF.

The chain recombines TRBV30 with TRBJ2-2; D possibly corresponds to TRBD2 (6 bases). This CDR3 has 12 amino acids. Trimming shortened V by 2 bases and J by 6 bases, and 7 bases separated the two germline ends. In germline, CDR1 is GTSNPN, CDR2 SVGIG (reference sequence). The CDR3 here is CAWSSGAGELFF. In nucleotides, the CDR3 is TGTGCCTGGAGTTCGGGGGCCGGGGAGCTGTTTTTT.

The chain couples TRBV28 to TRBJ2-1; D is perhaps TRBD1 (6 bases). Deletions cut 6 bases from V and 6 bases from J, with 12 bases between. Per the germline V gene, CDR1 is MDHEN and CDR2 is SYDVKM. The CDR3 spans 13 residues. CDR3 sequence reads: CASRWGRTNEQFF. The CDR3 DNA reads TGTGCCAGCAGGTGGGGGCGAACCAATGAGCAGTTCTTC.

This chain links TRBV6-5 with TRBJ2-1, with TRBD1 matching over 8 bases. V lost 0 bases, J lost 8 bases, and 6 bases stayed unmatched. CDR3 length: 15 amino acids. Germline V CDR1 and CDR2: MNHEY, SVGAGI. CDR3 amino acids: CASSYSDRVIYEQFF. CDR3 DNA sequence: TGTGCCAGCAGTTACTCGGACAGGGTTATCTATGAGCAGTTCTTC.

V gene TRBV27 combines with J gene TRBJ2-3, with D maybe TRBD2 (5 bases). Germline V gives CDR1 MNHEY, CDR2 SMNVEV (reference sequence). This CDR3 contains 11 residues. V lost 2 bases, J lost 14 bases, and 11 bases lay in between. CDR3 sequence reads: CASSLGASRYF. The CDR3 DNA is TGTGCCAGCAGTTTAGGAGCTAGCCGGTATTTT.

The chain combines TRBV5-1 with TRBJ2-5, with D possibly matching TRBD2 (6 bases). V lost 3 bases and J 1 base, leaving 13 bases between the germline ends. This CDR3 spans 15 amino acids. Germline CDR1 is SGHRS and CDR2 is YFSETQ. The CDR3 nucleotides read TGCGCCAGCAGCTCCTTGGGAGGCTCCCAAGAGACCCAGTACTTC. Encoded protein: CASSSLGGSQETQYF.

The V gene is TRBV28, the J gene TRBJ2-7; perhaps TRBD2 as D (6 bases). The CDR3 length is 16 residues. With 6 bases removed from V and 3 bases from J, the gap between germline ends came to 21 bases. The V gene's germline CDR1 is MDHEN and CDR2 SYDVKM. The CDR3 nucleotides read TGTGCCAGCAGACCTACCCCGGGACTCCCAAGCTACGAGCAGTACTTC. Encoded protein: CASRPTPGLPSYEQYF.

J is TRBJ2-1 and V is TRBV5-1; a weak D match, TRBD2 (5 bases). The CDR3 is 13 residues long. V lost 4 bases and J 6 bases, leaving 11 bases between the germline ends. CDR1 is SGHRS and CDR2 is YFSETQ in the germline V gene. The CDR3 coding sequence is TGCGCCAGCAGCATGCCAACTAGCAATGAGCAGTTCTTC. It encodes CASSMPTSNEQFF.